This T cell receptor (beta chain) was recorded in a study of T cells after yellow fever vaccination. Study-level results: Abundant bulk-derived clonotypes could contaminate FACS-sorted repertoires. In post-booster samples, most primary-vaccination clones reappeared (about 95% CD4, 88% CD8).

Remarks on this clonotype: Its antigen is not known.

The germline V and J ends were trimmed by 4 bases and 0 bases, with 5 bases remaining between them. Germline assignment: CDR1 LGHDT and CDR2 YNNKEL (reference sequence). The CDR3 totals 13 residues. The TCR cDNA carried a universal primer site and UMIs from 5'RACE template switching. TCRdb analysed the 5' RACE reads with MiXCR anew, one entry per CDR3 protein. The data contain about 120,000 distinct CDR3 sequences, under 9% of them singletons. The sample was CD8+ T cells sorted from PBMCs, taken on the day of the yellow fever booster vaccination. V is TRBV3-1 and J is TRBJ2-3, with D perhaps being TRBD1 or TRBD2 (5 bases each). The origin of this receptor is a man aged 18 to 30 who received the YFV17D yellow fever vaccine. In DNA form, the CDR3 reads TGTGCCAGCAGCCGGGACAGCACAGATACGCAGTATTTT. Protein product: CASSRDSTDTQYF.